This T cell receptor (beta chain) was found in a study of blood T cell repertoires in COVID-19. Study-level background: Spain, Italy and the United States supplied samples that represented acute and convalescent COVID-19.

The CDR3 totals 14 residues. Trimming pared 5 bases from V and 1 base from J, leaving 12 bases between. Germline CDR1 is SGHAT and CDR2 is FQNNGV. Sequencing was performed with immunoSEQ multiplex PCR; in TCRdb, only in-frame clones are kept and a portion is missing. The sample contains approximately 150,000 clones, 84% of which appear only once. The sequenced sample was peripheral blood. The chain carries TRBV11-2 and TRBJ2-7; D might be TRBD2 (6 bases). This sequence was found in a man aged 25-45 years with COVID-19, enrolled during active disease. This CDR3 is CASSAGRLSYEQYF. CDR3 in DNA: TGTGCCAGCAGCGCGGGACGCCTTTCCTACGAGCAGTACTTC.